Below are 7 T cell receptor beta chains sequenced from a single sample in a study of cytomegalovirus exposure and HLA in healthy donors. This PCR relied on a set of 60 Vbeta primers and 13 Jbeta primers. Assay: immunoSEQ multiplex PCR; the TCRdb copy retains only in-frame clones and omits some. Of 110,000 to 150,000 clones detected, approximately 80% appear once; the ten largest clones hold 5% to 5.5%. Sample: PBMCs. These receptors were collected from a male donor in good health and CMV-seronegative.

This chain links TRBV19 with TRBJ1-5; D is uncertain. CDR3 length: 13 amino acids. Germline V gene data show CDR1 as LNHDA and CDR2 as SQIVND (reference sequence). Trimming took 4 bases from V and 3 from J, leaving 7 bases between them. CDR3 nucleotides: TGTGCCAGTAGTAACGAACTCAATCAGCCCCAGCATTTT. Its protein is CASSNELNQPQHF.

The chain joins TRBV19 to TRBJ1-4; TRBD1 aligns across 11 bases. Trimming removed 5 bases from V and 7 bases from J; junction bases left unmatched: 0. The CDR3 sequence is 13 residues long. Looked up from germline, CDR1 is LNHDA and CDR2 is SQIVND (reference sequence). The CDR3 nucleotides read TGTGCCAGTAGTGGGACAGGGGGTGAAAAACTGTTTTTT. As protein: CASSGTGGEKLFF.

This clone was seen once. J is TRBJ1-5 and V is TRBV5-6; 8 bases are shared with TRBD1. Unmatched junction bases numbered 6, after V lost 0 bases and J lost 4 bases. The germline gives CDR1 SGHDT, CDR2 YYEEEE. The CDR3 consists of 16 residues. CDR3 bases: TGTGCCAGCAGCTTGGGGGCAGGGGGCGGTAATCAGCCCCAGCATTTT. Translating it yields CASSLGAGGGNQPQHF. Together with reference TRBV5-6 and TRBJ1-5, the CDR3 gives the full variable domain: DAGVTQSPTHLIKTRGQQVTLRCSPKSGHDTVSWYQQALGQGPQFIFQYYEEEERQRGNFPDRFSGHQFPNYSSELNVNALLLGDSALYLCASSLGAGGGNQPQHFGDGTRLSIL.

V usage is TRBV30 and J usage is TRBJ2-7, with 9 positions matching TRBD1. CDR3 size: 11 residues. V dropped 5 bases and J dropped 7; count of bases not matched to a gene: 3. CDR1 and CDR2 (germline): GTSNPN, SVGIG (reference sequence). The CDR3 sequence is CAWVQGAEQYF. CDR3 in DNA: TGTGCCTGGGTACAGGGGGCAGAGCAGTACTTC.

This chain links TRBV19 with TRBJ1-2; no definite D call. The germline V gene has CDR1 LNHDA and CDR2 SQIVND (reference sequence). V was trimmed by 6 bases and J by 6 bases, leaving 20 bases between them. The CDR3 has 15 residues. Written as DNA, the CDR3 is TGTGCCAGTAGACGGGTGGTCAGTTCCTTCGATGGCTACACCTTC. It encodes CASRRVVSSFDGYTF. The full variable domain, completed using reference TRBV19 and TRBJ1-2, is DGGITQSPKYLFRKEGQNVTLSCEQNLNHDAMYWYRQDPGQGLRLIYYSQIVNDFQKGDIAEGYSVSREKKESFPLTVTSAQKNPTAFYLCASRRVVSSFDGYTFGSGTRLTVV.

The table lists this clone with a few counts. The genes are TRBV6-5 and TRBJ1-5, with a possible D match to TRBD1 (6 bases). The V gene's germline CDR1 is MNHEY and CDR2 SVGAGI. The ends were cut back, 6 bases at V and 7 bases at J, with 13 bases in the middle. The CDR3 sequence is 13 residues long. The CDR3 spells CASSREGGQPQHF. The CDR3 region has the DNA TGTGCCAGCAGCCGGGAAGGGGGACAGCCCCAGCATTTT.

The chain has TRBV6-5 and TRBJ2-7; possible D gene TRBD2, 7 bases. Germline assignment: CDR1 MNHEY and CDR2 SVGAGI. The CDR3 contains 11 residues. V gave up 7 bases and J gave up 9 bases, with 13 bases separating them. As DNA, the CDR3 is TGTGCCAGCATCCGGGGGGCAAGGCAGTACTTC. It specifies CASIRGARQYF.